This TCR beta chain was found in a study of control samples from healthy donors and cancer patients. Sequencing was performed with immunoSEQ multiplex PCR; in TCRdb, only in-frame clones are kept and a portion is missing. The sample yields roughly 450,000 clones, more than 80% seen once. The CDR3 runs to 15 residues. The germline V gene encodes CDR1 SGHAT and CDR2 FQNNGV. The V and J ends lost 5 bases and 4 bases, in that order; junction bases with no gene match: 9. This chain joins TRBV11-2 and TRBJ1-2, with TRBD1 matching 8 bases. This receptor was identified in a man aged 35 to 55 with head and neck cancer. The material sequenced was PBMCs. Written as DNA, the CDR3 is TGTGCCAGCAGCGCAGACAGGGGATATTCCTATGGCTACACCTTC. Protein sequence: CASSADRGYSYGYTF.